The rows below give T cell receptor beta chains drawn from one sample of a study of early T cells in non-severe SARS-CoV-2 infection. TCRdb fed the 5' RACE reads into MiXCR, producing one record per CDR3 protein. Among approximately 64,000 distinct CDR3 sequences listed, around 20% were seen once. The input for sequencing was whole blood, taken at baseline. Receptors were obtained from an adult who was a healthcare worker with PCR-confirmed SARS-CoV-2 infection or an uninfected control (not recorded which). CDR3s include the opening cysteine and the closing phenylalanine or tryptophan. The order of the fields is clone size, V gene, D gene, J gene, CDR3 DNA, CDR3 protein. A D gene is named only where the DNA matches it firmly. Some rows have no size entry. The others give once, few or many, or a class for an expanded clone.

size: -
V: TRBV9
D: -
J: TRBJ2-1
DNA: TGTGCCAGCAGCGCGAGGGATGGAAACGAGCAGTTCTTC
CDR3: CASSARDGNEQFF

size: -
V: TRBV7-2
D: -
J: TRBJ2-3
DNA: TGTGCCAGCAGCTTAGTCGGCCTCAGCACAGATACGCAGTATTTT
CDR3: CASSLVGLSTDTQYF

size: many
V: TRBV28
D: -
J: TRBJ1-1
DNA: TGTGCCAGCAGTCAAGGGGGAGTTCATGAAGCTTTCTTT
CDR3: CASSQGGVHEAFF

size: -
V: TRBV7-9
D: -
J: TRBJ2-3
DNA: TGTGCCAGCAGCTTAACAGCCGCAACAGATACGCAGTATTTT
CDR3: CASSLTAATDTQYF

size: -
V: TRBV6-2/TRBV6-3
D: -
J: TRBJ2-7
DNA: TGTGCCAGCCGCTGGACTACCAGTACCTACGAGCAGTACTTC
CDR3: CASRWTTSTYEQYF

size: -
V: TRBV20-1
D: -
J: TRBJ2-7
DNA: TGCAGTGCTAGCCAACTCTACGAGCAGTACTTC
CDR3: CSASQLYEQYF

size: few
V: TRBV18
D: TRBD2
J: TRBJ2-1
DNA: TGTGCCAGCTCACCACCGGCTAGCGGGAGAACTGAGCAGTTCTTC
CDR3: CASSPPASGRTEQFF

size: -
V: TRBV7-2
D: TRBD1
J: TRBJ2-7
DNA: TGTGCCAGCAGCCACCTTACAGGGGCCGGGGAGCAGTACTTC
CDR3: CASSHLTGAGEQYF

size: -
V: TRBV6-5
D: TRBD1
J: TRBJ1-1
DNA: TGTGCCAGCAGTTACCTCTCCGGGACAGGGGACACTGAAGCTTTCTTT
CDR3: CASSYLSGTGDTEAFF

size: -
V: TRBV29-1
D: TRBD1
J: TRBJ2-1
DNA: TGCAGCGTCGCGCTAACAGGGGTTGGCAATGAGCAGTTCTTC
CDR3: CSVALTGVGNEQFF

size: -
V: TRBV18
D: -
J: TRBJ1-6
DNA: TGTGCCAGCTCACCCCTTCCCTCGGGAAATTCACCCCTCCACTTT
CDR3: CASSPLPSGNSPLHF

size: -
V: TRBV18
D: -
J: TRBJ1-2
DNA: TGTGCCAGCTCACCTTCAGGATTTAACTATGGCTACACCTTC
CDR3: CASSPSGFNYGYTF

size: -
V: TRBV25-1
D: -
J: TRBJ2-3
DNA: TGTGCCGGCAGTCGGGGGAGCTCTAGCACAGATACGCAGTATTTT
CDR3: CAGSRGSSSTDTQYF

size: few
V: TRBV25-1
D: TRBD2
J: TRBJ2-1
DNA: TGTGCCAGCAGTGAATCGGAAAGTTGGACTAGGGGAGGCAATGAGCAGTTCTTC
CDR3: CASSESESWTRGGNEQFF

size: few
V: TRBV20-1
D: -
J: TRBJ1-1
DNA: TGCAGTGCTAGGGGCAACACTGAAGCTTTCTTT
CDR3: CSARGNTEAFF

size: -
V: TRBV7-9
D: TRBD2
J: TRBJ2-1
DNA: TGTGCCAGCAGCACTCCGGGCGGGGGGGCCTTATTCAATGAGCAGTTCTTC
CDR3: CASSTPGGGALFNEQFF

size: few
V: TRBV6-1
D: TRBD1
J: TRBJ2-4
DNA: TGTGCCAGCACCCTAAGGACAGGGGGAGTTTCTGTCAAAAACATTCAGTACTTC
CDR3: CASTLRTGGVSVKNIQYF

size: -
V: TRBV11-2
D: TRBD1
J: TRBJ2-1
DNA: TGTGCCAGCAGCTTAGAAATTACACAGGGGGCGAATGAGCAGTTCTTC
CDR3: CASSLEITQGANEQFF

size: -
V: TRBV6-1
D: TRBD1
J: TRBJ1-5
DNA: TGTGCCAGCACCACCGGGACAGGGGGGTCGTGGTTGCCCCAGCATTTT
CDR3: CASTTGTGGSWLPQHF

size: few
V: TRBV20-1
D: -
J: TRBJ1-3
DNA: TGCAGTGCTACGGAGACAGTTTCTGGAAACACCATATATTTT
CDR3: CSATETVSGNTIYF

size: -
V: TRBV5-6
D: -
J: TRBJ2-7
DNA: TGTGCCAGCAGCTGGGCAGGGTTTTCCTACGAGCAGTACTTC
CDR3: CASSWAGFSYEQYF

size: -
V: TRBV6-1
D: TRBD1
J: TRBJ1-5
DNA: TGTGCCAGCAGGGAAACCGGGACAGTCAATCAGCCCCAGCATTTT
CDR3: CASRETGTVNQPQHF

size: -
V: TRBV2
D: -
J: TRBJ2-3
DNA: TGTGCCAGCAGTGTAAAAGGGTTAGTGAATACAGATACGCAGTATTTT
CDR3: CASSVKGLVNTDTQYF

size: few
V: TRBV20-1
D: -
J: TRBJ1-2
DNA: TGCAGTGCTAGAGATCGTTCGGGGGCCAGTTATCGCTACACCTTC
CDR3: CSARDRSGASYRYTF

size: few
V: TRBV27
D: -
J: TRBJ2-3
DNA: TGTGCCAGCAGTTTCCGCAGACCAAACACAGATACGCAGTATTTT
CDR3: CASSFRRPNTDTQYF

size: few
V: TRBV19
D: TRBD2
J: TRBJ2-1
DNA: TGTGCCAGTAGTTTGGCGGGAGGTCTCTTTAATGAGCAGTTCTTC
CDR3: CASSLAGGLFNEQFF

size: few
V: TRBV28
D: TRBD1
J: TRBJ2-7
DNA: TGTGCCAGCGGTACGAGGACAGGGGTCTCCGAGCAGTACTTC
CDR3: CASGTRTGVSEQYF

size: few
V: TRBV7-8
D: TRBD2
J: TRBJ2-1
DNA: TGTGCCAGCAGCTTAGGCGTTAGCGGGGCTACCAATGAGCAGTTCTTC
CDR3: CASSLGVSGATNEQFF

size: medium-sized
V: TRBV7-2
D: TRBD1
J: TRBJ1-1
DNA: TGTGCCAGCAGCTGGACAGGGCCCACTGAAGCTTTCTTT
CDR3: CASSWTGPTEAFF

size: few
V: TRBV7-8
D: TRBD2
J: TRBJ2-3
DNA: TGTGCCAGCAGCTCGAGGCGGGGGACCACAGATACGCAGTATTTT
CDR3: CASSSRRGTTDTQYF

size: -
V: TRBV20-1
D: -
J: TRBJ1-5
DNA: TGCAGTGCGGAACAGGAGGGTAGCAATCAGCCCCAGCATTTT
CDR3: CSAEQEGSNQPQHF

size: many
V: TRBV9
D: -
J: TRBJ1-6
DNA: TGTGCCAGCAGCGTAGATCCCCGATCGAATTCACCCCTCCACTTT
CDR3: CASSVDPRSNSPLHF

size: -
V: TRBV12-3/TRBV12-4
D: TRBD1
J: TRBJ1-1
DNA: TGTGCCAGCAGTCCGCGACAGGGCGCTGAAGCTTTCTTT
CDR3: CASSPRQGAEAFF

size: few
V: TRBV27
D: -
J: TRBJ1-5
DNA: TGTGCCAGCAGTTTCGGAGGTTATAGCAATCAGCCCCAGCATTTT
CDR3: CASSFGGYSNQPQHF

size: few
V: TRBV30
D: -
J: TRBJ2-2
DNA: TGTGCCTGGAGTGGTATTTGGACAGCCAACACCGGGGAGCTGTTTTTT
CDR3: CAWSGIWTANTGELFF

size: many
V: TRBV25-1
D: TRBD1
J: TRBJ2-1
DNA: TGTGCCAGCAGTGAGGCTCCCCCGAGGGACAGCTACAATGAGCAGTTCTTC
CDR3: CASSEAPPRDSYNEQFF

size: many
V: TRBV7-9
D: -
J: TRBJ1-4
DNA: TGTGCCAGCAGCTTACTTGGGGAAGGTGAAAAACTGTTTTTT
CDR3: CASSLLGEGEKLFF

size: few
V: TRBV4-2
D: -
J: TRBJ1-4
DNA: TGTGCCAGCAGCCAAGATCTGGCGATGAAGGATGAAAAACTGTTTTTT
CDR3: CASSQDLAMKDEKLFF

size: -
V: TRBV6-6
D: -
J: TRBJ1-1
DNA: TGTGCCAGCAGTTACTCCGAAGCTTTCTTT
CDR3: CASSYSEAFF

size: -
V: TRBV5-1
D: -
J: TRBJ2-5
DNA: TGCGCCAGCACCCTCGAATTCCAAGAGACCCAGTACTTC
CDR3: CASTLEFQETQYF

size: -
V: TRBV6-6
D: -
J: TRBJ1-2
DNA: TGTGCCAGCAGTTACATCCGACAGGAAAATCCCAGAGCGGGCTACACCTTC
CDR3: CASSYIRQENPRAGYTF